The clone carrying this T cell receptor (beta chain) has ten or more counts. The study extracted total RNA from unfractionated whole blood. The data stem from a study of human T cells and chemical hapten exposure. During construction of the library, unique molecular identifiers were attached to individual cDNA molecules for quantitative, reproducible TCR counting. One entry per CDR3 protein, called by TCRdb with MiXCR from the reads. The sample has 120,000 or so distinct CDR3 sequences; roughly 8.5% are singletons. V lost 6 bases and J lost 2, with 8 bases in between. The germline V gene encodes CDR1 SNHLY and CDR2 FYNNEI. The CDR3 consists of 14 residues.

The sample taken for sequencing was whole blood. This rearrangement joins TRBV2 to TRBJ2-6, with D possibly being TRBD2 (6 bases). The receptor was derived from a human donor in good health. Some clones in this sample may be carry-over from other donors' samples. DNA of the CDR3: TGTGCCAGCAGGCGACTAGCTGGGGCCAACGTCCTGACTTTC. Translation gives CASRRLAGANVLTF.